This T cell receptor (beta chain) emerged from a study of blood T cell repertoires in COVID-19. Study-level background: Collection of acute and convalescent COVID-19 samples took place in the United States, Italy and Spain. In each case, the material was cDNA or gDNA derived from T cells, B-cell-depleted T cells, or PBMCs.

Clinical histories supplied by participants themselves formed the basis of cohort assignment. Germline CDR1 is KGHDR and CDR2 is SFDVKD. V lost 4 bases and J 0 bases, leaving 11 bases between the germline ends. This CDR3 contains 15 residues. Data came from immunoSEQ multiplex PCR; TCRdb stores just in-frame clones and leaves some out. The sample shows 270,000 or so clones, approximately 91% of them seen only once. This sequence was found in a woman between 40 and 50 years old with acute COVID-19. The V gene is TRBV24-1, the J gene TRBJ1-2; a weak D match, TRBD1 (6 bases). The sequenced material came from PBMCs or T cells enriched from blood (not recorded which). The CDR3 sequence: CATSDPNRANYGYTF. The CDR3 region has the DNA TGTGCCACCAGTGACCCTAACAGGGCTAACTATGGCTACACCTTC.